This paragraph reports one TCR beta chain. Deletions cut 0 bases from V and 0 bases from J, with 9 bases between. This CDR3 is built from 15 residues. Looked up from germline, CDR1 is SGHTS and CDR2 is YDEGEE. This entry belongs to a study of T cell changes during pregnancy in multiple sclerosis. Repertoires were generated with immunoSEQ multiplex PCR, while TCRdb's copy carries only in-frame clones and drops some. This sample carries tens of thousands of clones, just over 90% of them seen once, and the ten largest clones take 2.5%. The chain has TRBV5-8 and TRBJ1-1; no firm D call. The origin of this receptor is a female donor with multiple sclerosis, enrolled in a pregnancy study. The source was peripheral blood, collected in the first trimester of pregnancy. The CDR3 sequence is CASSLDTGLNTEAFF. CDR3 in DNA: TGTGCCAGCAGCTTGGATACGGGGTTGAACACTGAAGCTTTCTTT. The whole variable domain, remainder taken from reference TRBV5-8 and TRBJ1-1, is EAGVTQSPTHLIKTRGQQATLRCSPISGHTSVYWYQQALGLGLQFLLWYDEGEERNRGNFPPRFSGRQFPNYSSELNVNALELEDSALYLCASSLDTGLNTEAFFGQGTRLTVV.